The 31 T cell receptor beta chains listed next were all sequenced from one sample in a study of T cells in Graves' hyperthyroidism and ophthalmopathy. Using RNA transcripts as the source, TCR beta CDR3 regions were amplified. The HTBI primer set was used in a first-round RT-PCR of the TCR CDR3. TCRdb called the multiplex PCR reads again in MiXCR, with one record for every CDR3 protein. The data show under 350,000 distinct CDR3 sequences, 15% to 20% seen once. Sequenced: blood. These receptors all stem from a woman aged 50 to 60 with Graves' hyperthyroidism.

V and J are TRBV24-1 and TRBJ1-5, with 8 bases fitting TRBD1. The CDR3 extends over 16 amino acids. Germline-derived CDR1 and CDR2 are KGHDR and SFDVKD. After removal of 1 base from V and 4 bases from J, the junction contained 5 bases not matched to a gene. The CDR3 protein is CATSDLLTGENQPQHF. The DNA for the CDR3 is TGTGCCACCAGTGATTTATTGACAGGGGAGAATCAGCCCCAGCATTTT.

With regard to this clonotype: A much larger clonotype is one base distant, so this may be a read error. The CDR3 carries no conserved terminal phenylalanine or tryptophan, so it likely arises from a read error. The V gene is TRBV20-1, the J gene TRBJ1-1; D gene unclear. V lost 4 bases and J 1 base, leaving 7 bases between the germline ends. This CDR3 contains 12 residues. Germline V gives CDR1 DFQATT, CDR2 SNEGSKA (reference sequence). The CDR3 DNA is TGCAGTGCTACGGACGGGAACACTGAAGCTTTCCTT. This sequence encodes CSATDGNTEAFL.

This clonotype turned up a few times. This sequence joins TRBV7-9 and TRBJ2-7; 7 positions agree with TRBD1. Germline CDR1 SEHNR, CDR2 FQNEAQ (reference sequence). After removal of 4 bases from V and 5 bases from J, the junction contained 8 bases not matched to a gene. This CDR3 region has 14 residues. The CDR3 is CASSSDRQGHEQYV. The CDR3 DNA is TGTGCCAGCAGCTCAGATAGACAGGGCCACGAGCAGTACGTC.

The chain joins TRBV18 to TRBJ2-2; 9 bases fit TRBD2. CDR1 is KGHSH, CDR2 LQKENI, per germline. The CDR3 is 16 residues long. The V gene end was trimmed by 2 bases and the J gene end by 2 bases; junction bases not matched to a gene: 3. The DNA for the CDR3 is TGTGCCAGCTCACCAGCGGGAGGGTCTAACACCGGGGAGCTGTTTTTT. It is translated as CASSPAGGSNTGELFF.

This clonotype was detected only a few times. The CDR3 nucleotides are TGTGCCTGGAGTTCAACAGGGGGGGATGGCTACACCTTC. Amino acids: CAWSSTGGDGYTF. The chain couples TRBV30 to TRBJ1-2; TRBD1 matches 8 bases. Germline V gene lookup returns CDR1 GTSNPN and CDR2 SVGIG (reference sequence). This CDR3 is 13 amino acids long. The trim removed 2 bases at V and 6 bases at J, leaving 5 bases unmatched. Full variable domain (remainder filled in from reference TRBV30 and TRBJ1-2): SQTIHQWPATLVQPVGSPLSLECTVEGTSNPNLYWYRQAAGRGLQLLFYSVGIGQISSEVPQNLSASRPQDRQFILSSKKLLLSDSGFYLCAWSSTGGDGYTFGSGTRLTVV.

The CDR3 nucleotides read TGTGCCAGCAGATTTTTCAGGGACAATCAGCCCCAGCATTTT. Translated: CASRFFRDNQPQHF. The chain employs TRBV6-4 and TRBJ1-5; maybe TRBD1 (5 bases). The V end lost 6 bases, the J end lost 3 bases, and 12 bases lay between the germline ends. Germline CDR1 MRHNA, CDR2 SNTAGT. This CDR3 spans 14 amino acids.

This clonotype was detected many times. V usage is TRBV5-1 and J usage is TRBJ2-7; D perhaps matches TRBD1 (5 bases). CDR3 length equals 15 residues. V lost 4 bases to trimming and J lost 7 bases, with 21 bases between them. The germline V gene has CDR1 SGHRS and CDR2 YFSETQ. CDR3 protein: CASSVGKNTGYEQYV. CDR3 DNA sequence: TGCGCCAGCAGCGTAGGAAAGAATACAGGATATGAGCAGTACGTC.

Points on this clonotype: This may be a read error, as it is one base from a much larger clone. The gene calls are TRBV12-3 or TRBV12-4 and TRBJ1-2, with a weak D call TRBD1 (5 bases). V lost 7 bases, J lost 6 bases, and 12 bases lay in between. The CDR3 sequence is 12 residues long. CDR3 protein: CASKGGADGYTF. The DNA of the CDR3 is TGTGCCAGCAAGGGAGGGGCGGATGGCTACACCTTC.

Regarding this clonotype: Germline and junction disagree at one end, which may indicate a read error. This chain uses TRBV5-1 with TRBJ2-5; 9 bases match TRBD2. In germline, CDR1 is SGHRS, CDR2 YFSETQ. The CDR3 length is 15 residues. The CDR3 region is CASSPRGTSTETQYF. CDR3 bases: TGTGCCAGCAGCCCACGCGGGACTAGCACGGAGACCCAGTACTTC.

This clonotype was observed a handful of times. The chain combines TRBV19 with TRBJ2-1; no clear D gene. The length of the CDR3 is 15 residues. From germline, CDR1 is LNHDA and CDR2 SQIVND (reference sequence). The V end was cut by 3 bases, the J end by 2 bases, with 11 bases between. The CDR3 spells CASSIILGTYNEQFF. CDR3 DNA sequence: TGTGCCAGTAGTATCATCCTGGGGACCTACAATGAGCAGTTCTTC.

Many counts were recorded for this clonotype. The chain recombines TRBV18 with TRBJ1-5, with TRBD1 matching over 7 bases. Germline assignment: CDR1 KGHSH and CDR2 LQKENI. The junction had 3 bases not matched to a gene; V was cut back by 4 bases and J by 3 bases. The CDR3 totals 14 residues. This CDR3 reads CASSRDRDNQPQHF. The DNA for the CDR3 is TGTGCCAGCTCACGTGACAGGGACAATCAGCCCCAGCATTTT.

The chain is built from TRBV5-1 and TRBJ2-5; 7 nucleotides align to TRBD2. The CDR3 has 14 residues. Germline CDR1 is SGHRS and CDR2 is YFSETQ. The V and J ends lost 4 bases and 1 base, in that order; junction bases with no gene match: 4. CDR3 loop: CASSDGTIQETQYF. The CDR3 DNA reads as TGCGCCAGCAGCGACGGGACTATCCAAGAGACCCAGTACTTC. The variable domain in full, with the rest retrieved from reference TRBV5-1 and TRBJ2-5, is KAGVTQTPRYLIKTRGQQVTLSCSPISGHRSVSWYQQTPGQGLQFLFEYFSETQRNKGNFPGRFSGRQFSNSRSEMNVSTLELGDSALYLCASSDGTIQETQYFGPGTRLLVL.

On this clonotype: This sequence may be a read error, since a much larger clone differs from it by one base. The gene calls are TRBV28 and TRBJ1-5; no clear D. The CDR3 has 16 residues. The germline CDR1 and CDR2 sequences are MDHEN and SYDVKM. CDR3 region: CSSSRRLEDSNQPQHF. CDR3 nucleotide sequence: TGTTCCAGCAGCCGCCGACTGGAGGATAGCAATCAGCCCCAGCATTTT.

This clonotype was observed a handful of times. The chain uses TRBV3-1 and TRBJ1-5, with D possibly being TRBD1 (5 bases). Trimming left V 5 bases short and J 2 bases short, with 16 bases between. The V gene's germline CDR1 is LGHDT and CDR2 YNNKEL (reference sequence). This CDR3 region has 16 residues. DNA for the CDR3: TGTGCCAGCAGCGGAGCAGGGCCGGGAGGCAATCAGCCCCAGCATTTT. This encodes CASSGAGPGGNQPQHF.

This clonotype has a handful of counts. V is TRBV28 and J is TRBJ2-1; D gene unclear. The germline V and J ends were trimmed by 3 bases and 0 bases, with 9 bases remaining between them. Per the germline V gene, CDR1 is MDHEN and CDR2 is SYDVKM. The CDR3 has 15 residues. This CDR3 reads CASSFYRSSYNEQFF. The CDR3 DNA is TGTGCCAGCAGTTTTTATCGCAGCTCCTACAATGAGCAGTTCTTC.

This clonotype was found many times. The rearrangement links TRBV11-1 to TRBJ1-1; D unclear. Germline CDR1 SGHAT, CDR2 FQDESV (reference sequence). CDR3 length: 13 residues. The V end lost 8 bases, the J end lost 0 bases, and 10 bases lay between the germline ends. The CDR3 region has the DNA TGTGCCAGCCGACAATGGATGAACACTGAAGCTTTCTTT. It codes for CASRQWMNTEAFF.

This rearrangement joins TRBV7-9 to TRBJ1-1; 10 bases are a match to TRBD1. V trimming: 5 bases; J trimming: 4 bases; junction bases outside the gene matches: 7. The CDR3 totals 15 residues. Germline-derived CDR1 and CDR2 are SEHNR and FQNEAQ (reference sequence). The CDR3 sequence is CASSAGQGSATEAFF. The DNA for the CDR3 is TGTGCCAGCAGCGCGGGACAGGGGTCGGCCACTGAAGCTTTCTTT.

This clonotype has a count of ten or more. The genes are TRBV6-1 and TRBJ2-5; unclear D gene. This CDR3 spans 14 amino acids. The V end lost 4 bases, the J end lost 4 bases, and 13 bases lay between the germline ends. CDR1 is MNHNS and CDR2 is SASEGT in the germline V gene. The CDR3 region has the DNA TGTGCCAGCAGTGGGTACTATGGAACAGAGACCCAGTACTTC. It translates to CASSGYYGTETQYF.

The chain links TRBV20-1 to TRBJ1-2; TRBD1 matches 7 bases. This CDR3 comprises 14 residues. Germline V gene lookup returns CDR1 DFQATT and CDR2 SNEGSKA (reference sequence). The V gene end was trimmed by 2 bases and the J gene end by 4 bases; junction bases not matched to a gene: 7. The CDR3 region is CSARNRGDIYGYTF. The CDR3 DNA reads as TGCAGTGCTAGAAACAGGGGAGATATCTATGGCTACACCTTC.

This clonotype was seen a handful of times. The V gene is TRBV6-1, the J gene TRBJ2-5, with 10 bases lining up with TRBD2. The CDR3 totals 17 residues. V gave up 3 bases and J gave up 4 bases; unmatched junction bases: 11. Germline CDR1 reads MNHNS; CDR2 reads SASEGT. The CDR3 region is CASSEDSGTSEAETQYF. CDR3 in DNA: TGTGCCAGCAGTGAGGACTCCGGGACTAGCGAGGCAGAGACCCAGTACTTC.

The CDR3: CASSIWTENTGELFF. CDR3 DNA sequence: TGTGCCAGCTCAATCTGGACAGAGAACACCGGGGAGCTGTTTTTT. The chain has TRBV18 and TRBJ2-2; possibly TRBD1 for D (6 bases). The CDR3 has 15 amino acids. CDR1 and CDR2 from the germline V gene are KGHSH and LQKENI. The V and J ends lost 5 bases and 1 base respectively, with 11 bases between them. The variable domain in full, with the rest retrieved from reference TRBV18 and TRBJ2-2, is NAGVMQNPRHLVRRRGQEARLRCSPMKGHSHVYWYRQLPEEGLKFMVYLQKENIIDESGMPKERFSAEFPKEGPSILRIQQVVRGDSAAYFCASSIWTENTGELFFGEGSRLTVL.

On this clonotype itself: As the CDR3 is not closed by the conserved phenylalanine or tryptophan, this likely results from a read error. The chain employs TRBV5-1 and TRBJ2-3; possible D gene TRBD2, 6 bases. Germline-derived CDR1 and CDR2 are SGHRS and YFSETQ. V shed 7 bases and J shed 2 bases, with 8 bases lying between them. The CDR3 extends over 12 amino acids. The CDR3 region has the DNA TGCGCCAGCGGGACTGTCACAGATACGCAGTATCTT. It translates to CASGTVTDTQYL.

The chain is built from TRBV14 and TRBJ1-2; possibly TRBD1 for D (5 bases). V dropped 3 bases and J dropped 8 bases, with 13 bases sitting between them. Germline V CDR1 and CDR2: SGHDN, FVKESK. The CDR3 extends over 13 amino acids. The CDR3 loop reads CASSHVGWDGYTF. CDR3 nucleotides: TGTGCCAGCAGCCATGTGGGGTGGGACGGCTACACCTTC.

This clonotype was counted at least ten times. V is TRBV6-5 and J is TRBJ2-3; D gene ambiguous. Germline V CDR1 and CDR2: MNHEY, SVGAGI. Trimming removed 0 bases at V and 3 bases at J, with 4 bases between. The length of the CDR3 is 13 residues. CDR3 bases: TGTGCCAGCAGTTACTCCTCTACAGATACGCAGTATTTT. Translated: CASSYSSTDTQYF.

There are a few counts of this clonotype. The chain links TRBV12-5 to TRBJ1-1, with D uncertain. This CDR3 is built from 14 residues. The germline V and J ends were trimmed by 7 bases and 0 bases, with 12 bases remaining between them. The germline V gene has CDR1 LGHNT and CDR2 FRNRAP. CDR3 protein: CASAYTSMNTEAFF. CDR3 nucleotide sequence: TGTGCTAGTGCCTACACGAGCATGAACACTGAAGCTTTCTTT. Complete variable domain (other parts from reference TRBV12-5 and TRBJ1-1): DARVTQTPRHKVTEMGQEVTMRCQPILGHNTVFWYRQTMMQGLELLAYFRNRAPLDDSGMPKDRFSAEMPDATLATLKIQPSEPRDSAVYFCASAYTSMNTEAFFGQGTRLTVV.

This clonotype was seen many times. This chain links TRBV12-3 or TRBV12-4 with TRBJ2-5; possibly TRBD1 for D (6 bases). The CDR3 runs 14 residues. The germline V and J ends were trimmed by 8 bases and 4 bases, with 17 bases remaining between them. The CDR3 nucleotides read TGTGCCAGCGGGCAAAACAGGGAGTCAGAGACCCAGTACTTC. Its translation is CASGQNRESETQYF.

On this clonotype: A much larger clone sits a single nucleotide away, making a read error possible. The V call is TRBV28, the J call TRBJ1-1; perhaps TRBD1 as D (5 bases). The CDR3 extends over 13 amino acids. Germline V gene sequence: CDR1 MDHEN, CDR2 SYDVKM. CDR3 sequence (DNA): TGTGCCAGCAGTCCAGACAGTAACACTGTAGCTTTCTTT. Amino acid sequence: CASSPDSNTVAFF. The whole variable domain, filled in from reference TRBV28 and TRBJ1-1, reads DVKVTQSSRYLVKRTGEKVFLECVQDMDHENMFWYRQDPGLGLRLIYFSYDVKMKEKGDIPEGYSVSREKKERFSLILESASTNQTSMYLCASSPDSNTVAFFGQGTRLTVV.

The rearrangement uses TRBV29-1 and TRBJ1-5; D gene ambiguous. The CDR3 length is 13 residues. The germline V and J ends were trimmed by 4 bases and 5 bases, with 12 bases remaining between them. Looked up from germline, CDR1 is SQVTM and CDR2 is ANQGSEA. DNA for the CDR3: TGCAGCGTTGGAACCGCCCTCGATCAGCCCCAGCATTTT. It is translated as CSVGTALDQPQHF.

The V call is TRBV6-5, the J call TRBJ1-3; D is uncertain. The CDR3 runs 14 residues. From germline, CDR1 is MNHEY and CDR2 SVGAGI. V lost 5 bases, J lost 3 bases, and 11 bases lay in between. CDR3 DNA: TGTGCCAGCAGTCACCAGGCGGTTGGAAACACCATATATTTT. Protein sequence: CASSHQAVGNTIYF.

This clonotype occurred many times. The chain is built from TRBV28 and TRBJ1-1, with TRBD1 matching over 10 bases. Germline values: CDR1 MDHEN, CDR2 SYDVKM. The CDR3 runs 15 residues. V lost 6 bases, J lost 4 bases, and 8 bases stayed unmatched. CDR3: CASRPTGGQGTEAFF. The CDR3 bases are TGTGCCAGCAGACCGACAGGGGGCCAAGGCACTGAAGCTTTCTTT.

Here the CDR3 reads CASTIGGYELFF. DNA of the CDR3: TGTGCCAGCACCATTGGGGGCTATGAGCTGTTTTTT. This sequence joins TRBV6-2 or TRBV6-3 and TRBJ2-2; a possible D gene is TRBD1 (6 bases). There are 12 residues in the CDR3. CDR1 and CDR2 from the germline V gene are MNHEY and SVGEGT. The V and J ends lost 7 bases and 11 bases respectively, with 14 bases between them.